The clone carrying this TCR beta chain was found a few times. Its specificity is unknown. This record belongs to a study of T cells in Graves' hyperthyroidism and ophthalmopathy. Overall study findings and caveats: Blood also held most thyroid clonotypes expanded beyond 0.001. Model-based prediction identified ophthalmopathy a median roughly 6.1 months prior to its onset.

Trimming removed 0 bases from V and 0 bases from J; junction bases left unmatched: 5. Germline CDR1 is MGHRA and CDR2 is YSYEKL. The CDR3 runs to 16 residues. The study defined stable Graves' hyperthyroidism as no ophthalmopathy progression within 18 months. Participants, patients aged 18 to 65, had newly diagnosed hyperthyroidism with a duration under 2 months. Amplified TCR beta CDR3 regions derived from RNA transcripts. HTBI primers drove first-round RT-PCR of the TCR CDR3. MiXCR, applied by TCRdb to the multiplex PCR reads, yields one record per CDR3 protein. Of about 400,000 distinct CDR3 sequences listed, 25% are singletons.

This TCR came from a man aged 50-59 years with Graves' hyperthyroidism. Material: blood. The chain combines TRBV4-1 with TRBJ2-7; 7 bases align to TRBD1. The CDR3 nucleotides read TGCGCCAGCAGCCAAGACGGGACAGATTCCTCCTACGAGCAGTACTTC. As protein: CASSQDGTDSSYEQYF.